The 11 T cell receptor beta chains given below trace back to one sample, sequenced in a study of OX40 agonist ivuxolimab in advanced cancers. Libraries were prepared by immunoSEQ multiplex PCR; TCRdb keeps only in-frame clonotypes and omits some of them. The sample includes tens of thousands of clones, about 86% of them seen just once. Here the sequenced sample was CD4+ or CD8+ T cells sorted from blood, taken in a trial of the OX40 agonist ivuxolimab. The receptor set was obtained from an adult with an advanced solid tumor such as melanoma, head and neck, liver or kidney cancer.

The chain is built from TRBV30 and TRBJ2-7; TRBD2 is a possible D gene (5 bases). Germline CDR1 and CDR2: GTSNPN and SVGIG (reference sequence). V lost 3 bases to trimming and J lost 0 bases, with 15 bases between them. The CDR3 covers 15 residues. The CDR3 nucleotides read TGTGCCTGGAGCTCCCCGCGGGCGTACTCCTACGAGCAGTACTTC. Translation gives CAWSSPRAYSYEQYF. Drawing the rest from reference TRBV30 and TRBJ2-7, the complete variable domain is SQTIHQWPATLVQPVGSPLSLECTVEGTSNPNLYWYRQAAGRGLQLLFYSVGIGQISSEVPQNLSASRPQDRQFILSSKKLLLSDSGFYLCAWSSPRAYSYEQYFGPGTRLTVT.

This clone turned up a few times. The chain is built from TRBV6-1 and TRBJ1-2, with D possibly TRBD1 on 6 matching bases. Germline-derived CDR1 and CDR2 are MNHNS and SASEGT. Deletions cut 1 base from V and 7 bases from J, with 19 bases between. CDR3 length: 16 residues. The CDR3 loop is CASSEDGSGDWGGYTF. The CDR3 DNA reads as TGTGCCAGCAGTGAAGATGGATCAGGGGACTGGGGTGGCTACACCTTC.

The J gene is TRBJ1-5, the V gene TRBV4-1, with D perhaps TRBD1 (5 bases). Trimming cost V 2 bases and J 0 bases, with 8 bases left between them. CDR1 and CDR2 from the germline V gene are MGHRA and YSYEKL. This CDR3 is built from 15 residues. The CDR3 DNA reads TGCGCCAGCAGCCAATGGGGGGATAGCAATCAGCCCCAGCATTTT. Protein: CASSQWGDSNQPQHF.

As concerns this clone: The junction departs from the called germline gene at one end, perhaps through a read error. V and J are TRBV9 and TRBJ1-2; the match to TRBD1 covers 7 bases. This CDR3 is 15 amino acids long. Germline V gene lookup returns CDR1 SGDLS and CDR2 YYNGEE. Written as DNA, the CDR3 is TGTGTCAGCAGCGTAGAGGGGGCGGCTAACTATGGCTACACCTTC. This encodes CVSSVEGAANYGYTF.

J is TRBJ1-5 and V is TRBV5-5; D possibly corresponds to TRBD1 (6 bases). Germline CDR1 is SGHKS and CDR2 is YYEKEE (reference sequence). The germline V and J ends were trimmed by 0 bases and 6 bases, with 16 bases remaining between them. This CDR3 is built from 16 residues. The CDR3 bases are TGTGCCAGCAGCTTGGTGGGTTGGGGGGCGGTTCAGCCCCAGCATTTT. This sequence encodes CASSLVGWGAVQPQHF.

This clone appeared a few times. The gene calls are TRBV5-1 and TRBJ2-3, with D unclear. V lost 4 bases and J lost 0, with 9 bases in between. The CDR3 consists of 14 residues. The germline gives CDR1 SGHRS, CDR2 YFSETQ. The CDR3 sequence: CASSAQPSTDTQYF. CDR3 DNA sequence: TGCGCCAGCAGCGCCCAACCTAGCACAGATACGCAGTATTTT.

The V gene is TRBV5-4, the J gene TRBJ2-5; 16 bases fit TRBD2. The CDR3 totals 17 residues. Germline V CDR1 and CDR2: SGHNT, YYREEE (reference sequence). V shed 4 bases and J 5 bases; nucleotides not matched to a gene: 8. The CDR3 loop is CASSGGTSGGALETQYF. CDR3 nucleotide sequence: TGTGCCAGCAGCGGAGGGACTAGCGGGGGGGCCTTGGAGACCCAGTACTTC.

This clone has a single count. V gene TRBV5-4 combines with J gene TRBJ2-6; D not certain. This CDR3 has 16 residues. CDR1 is SGHNT and CDR2 is YYREEE in the germline V gene (reference sequence). The V end lost 0 bases, the J end lost 0 bases, and 7 bases lay between the germline ends. The CDR3 sequence is CASSLAGSSGANVLTF. As DNA, the CDR3 is TGTGCCAGCAGCTTGGCCGGGTCCTCTGGGGCCAACGTCCTGACTTTC.

The chain carries TRBV5-1 and TRBJ2-3, with 14 nucleotides matching TRBD2. The CDR3 totals 18 residues. Germline lookup yields CDR1 SGHRS and CDR2 YFSETQ. Trimming cost V 4 bases and J 3 bases; bases outside gene matches: 10. Written as DNA, the CDR3 is TGCGCCAGCAGCACCGGGACTAGCGGGAGAAGAGGGACAGATACGCAGTATTTT. Translating gives CASSTGTSGRRGTDTQYF.

The gene calls are TRBV5-6 and TRBJ2-3; D is unclear. This CDR3 contains 13 residues. V lost 0 bases and J 4 bases, leaving 6 bases between the germline ends. Per germline, CDR1 SGHDT and CDR2 YYEEEE. This CDR3 is CASSLAPPDTQYF. DNA of the CDR3: TGTGCCAGCAGCTTGGCACCGCCAGATACGCAGTATTTT. Combining the CDR3 with reference TRBV5-6 and TRBJ2-3 gives the whole variable domain DAGVTQSPTHLIKTRGQQVTLRCSPKSGHDTVSWYQQALGQGPQFIFQYYEEEERQRGNFPDRFSGHQFPNYSSELNVNALLLGDSALYLCASSLAPPDTQYFGPGTRLTVL.

V and J are TRBV5-4 and TRBJ1-2; D not resolved. Per the germline V gene, CDR1 is SGHNT and CDR2 is YYREEE (reference sequence). Trimming shortened V by 4 bases and J by 7 bases, and 14 bases separated the two germline ends. CDR3 length: 13 amino acids. CDR3 amino acids: CASSQAWGPGYTF. The CDR3 coding sequence is TGTGCCAGCAGCCAAGCCTGGGGTCCTGGCTACACCTTC.